Here is one TCR beta chain with its context. Its antigen is not identified. A junction boundary mismatches the germline segment, possibly from a read error. The entry originates in a study of vaccination and CD4 T cells after COVID-19. As for the study in general: Every participant was given two doses of BNT162b2 or mRNA-1273 vaccine. Investigators stimulated cells with overlapping spike peptides drawn from SARS-CoV-2, HCoV-NL63, HCoV-OC43 and HCoV-229E. A median of 101 days (range 35 to 161) separated diagnosis from post-COVID sampling.

The CDR3 loop spans 12 amino acids. The germline V gene encodes CDR1 MNHNS and CDR2 SASEGT. The treatment denotes: 10-day PBMC culture with coronavirus spike peptide pools or control peptides (ViraFEST assay). The unexposed donor provided CD4+ T cells, which were taken before the COVID-19 pandemic (2011-2018). ViraFEST stimulated the growth of antigen-specific T cells using peptide pools and subsequently profiled their TCRs by sequencing. Sequenced with the Oncomine TCR Beta short-read assay was DNA taken from cultured CD4+ T cells. A single record per CDR3 protein comes from TCRdb applying MiXCR to the PCR reads. The sample yields about 8,200 distinct CDR3 sequences, 40% to 60% seen once.

The receptor comes from a human donor in good health. Sequences were obtained from CD4+ T cells from blood, cultured in vitro. V and J are TRBV6-1 and TRBJ1-3, with D perhaps matching TRBD1 (5 bases). DNA of the CDR3: TGTGCCAGCAATGAAGGGGTAAACACCATATATTTT. Translating gives CASNEGVNTIYF.